This T cell receptor (beta chain) was sequenced during a study of blood T cell repertoires in COVID-19. For the study at large: COVID-19 samples collected from the United States, Italy and Spain covered acute and convalescent phases.

Germline V gene sequence: CDR1 WSHSY, CDR2 SAAADI. The CDR3 is made up of 16 amino acids. V dropped 3 bases and J dropped 9; count of bases not matched to a gene: 17. TCRdb's table, derived via immunoSEQ multiplex PCR, lists solely in-frame clones and lacks some. The table lists over 65,000 clones, over 80% of them singletons. The clonotype was recovered from an elderly man with active or convalescent COVID-19. The rearrangement uses TRBV10-2 and TRBJ2-7, with 7 nucleotides matching TRBD2. Sequencing used peripheral blood. CDR3 nucleotide sequence: TGCGCCAGCAGTGAATGGGAGGGCCTCCTTTATTGGGCGCAGTACGTC. This encodes CASSEWEGLLYWAQYV.